These 19 T cell receptor beta chains originate from one sample sequenced in a study of T cell repertoires in cytomegalovirus infection. TCRdb re-called the reads through MiXCR, storing one row per CDR3 protein. The sample consists of hundreds of thousands of distinct CDR3 sequences, around 18% of them appearing once. The sample was PBMCs. The receptors derive from a human donor in good health (CMV status not recorded). Some clones in this sample may be carry-over from other donors' samples.

The sample holds many counts of this clonotype. The chain uses TRBV7-2 and TRBJ2-7; 7 nucleotides align to TRBD1. J lost 6 bases, V lost 5 bases, and 19 bases had no gene match. This CDR3 contains 17 residues. CDR1 is SGHTA, CDR2 FQGNSA, per germline. The CDR3 sequence is CASSRTGIRQGPREQYF. CDR3 DNA: TGTGCCAGCAGCCGCACCGGAATCCGACAGGGTCCTCGCGAGCAGTACTTC.

This rearrangement joins TRBV20-1 to TRBJ2-5, with 10 bases lining up with TRBD2. From germline, CDR1 is DFQATT and CDR2 SNEGSKA (reference sequence). V lost 3 bases to trimming and J lost 5 bases; unmatched junction nucleotides: 3. CDR3 length: 13 amino acids. The CDR3 DNA reads TGCAGTGCTAGGATTAGCGGGAGGGAGACCCAGTACTTC. Translation: CSARISGRETQYF.

This clonotype was seen many times. V is TRBV7-9 and J is TRBJ1-5; a possible D gene is TRBD1 (5 bases). Germline CDR1 is SEHNR and CDR2 is FQNEAQ (reference sequence). The V end was cut by 4 bases, the J end by 7 bases, with 11 bases between. The CDR3 covers 13 residues. The CDR3 DNA sequence: TGTGCCAGCAGCTCTACAGGTTTCCAGCCCCAGCATTTT. This translates into CASSSTGFQPQHF.

This clonotype was observed at least ten times. The J gene is TRBJ2-3, the V gene TRBV6-5, with D uncertain. This CDR3 has 13 residues. V was pared by 2 bases and J by 3 bases, with 6 bases between. Germline V lookup: CDR1 MNHEY, CDR2 SVGAGI. CDR3 region: CASSYTRTDTQYF. CDR3 nucleotide sequence: TGTGCCAGCAGTTACACTCGGACAGATACGCAGTATTTT.

This clonotype appeared many times. The V and J genes are TRBV7-2 and TRBJ2-7; no firm D call. CDR3 length: 12 residues. V was clipped by 5 bases and J by 6 bases, with 11 bases between them. Germline CDR1 and CDR2: SGHTA and FQGNSA. CDR3 DNA sequence: TGTGCCAGCAGCCAAACCCAGCGCGAGCAGTACTTC. Protein: CASSQTQREQYF.

The rearrangement uses TRBV23-1 and TRBJ2-7; 10 bases match TRBD2. TRBV23-1 is sorted into the ORF group, with uncertain function. The CDR3 is 15 residues long. Losses at the gene ends were 5 bases for V and 7 bases for J; bases not matched to a gene: 11. As DNA, the CDR3 is TGCGCCAGCAGTTCCCTAGCGGGAGCCCTCGGGGAGCAGTACTTC. This gives the protein CASSSLAGALGEQYF.

This clonotype was counted a few times. The chain recombines TRBV19 with TRBJ2-5, with D maybe TRBD2 (6 bases). In germline, CDR1 is LNHDA, CDR2 SQIVND (reference sequence). V dropped 5 bases and J dropped 2 bases, with 12 bases sitting between them. CDR3 length: 14 residues. The CDR3 protein is CASSPRTTQETQYF. CDR3 bases: TGTGCCAGTAGTCCCCGGACTACACAAGAGACCCAGTACTTC. Based on the CDR3 plus reference TRBV19 and TRBJ2-5, the full variable domain is DGGITQSPKYLFRKEGQNVTLSCEQNLNHDAMYWYRQDPGQGLRLIYYSQIVNDFQKGDIAEGYSVSREKKESFPLTVTSAQKNPTAFYLCASSPRTTQETQYFGPGTRLLVL.

The chain uses TRBV5-1 and TRBJ2-3; D is perhaps TRBD2 (6 bases). Germline values: CDR1 SGHRS, CDR2 YFSETQ. Trimming stripped 2 bases from V and 2 bases from J, with 9 bases between. The CDR3 has 14 residues. The CDR3 DNA reads TGCGCCAGCAGCTTTTGGCGGGACACAGATACGCAGTATTTT. Amino acids: CASSFWRDTDTQYF.

In this sample, this clonotype turned up a few times. This chain links TRBV29-1 with TRBJ2-4; TRBD1 aligns across 7 bases. Trimming at V came to 5 bases and at J to 7 bases, leaving 5 bases not matched to a gene. This CDR3 comprises 12 residues. Germline values: CDR1 SQVTM, CDR2 ANQGSEA. The CDR3 sequence: CSVHLQGNIQYF. CDR3 nucleotide sequence: TGCAGCGTTCACCTACAGGGGAACATTCAGTACTTC.

J is TRBJ2-7 and V is TRBV7-2; D not certain. This CDR3 has 13 amino acids. Trimming took off 4 bases at V and 5 bases at J, with 12 bases between the two ends. The germline V gene has CDR1 SGHTA and CDR2 FQGNSA. CDR3 loop: CASSSYSYNEQYF. In DNA form, the CDR3 reads TGTGCCAGCAGCTCTTATAGTTATAACGAGCAGTACTTC.

This clonotype has ten or more counts. The rearrangement joins TRBV4-2 to TRBJ2-3, with D maybe TRBD2 (6 bases). The CDR3 has 15 amino acids. Trimming removed 4 bases at V and 5 bases at J, with 16 bases between. Germline V gene sequence: CDR1 LGHNA, CDR2 YNFKEQ. CDR3 loop: CASSPGAAEGDTQYF. The CDR3 region has the DNA TGTGCCAGCAGCCCCGGGGCAGCGGAGGGAGATACGCAGTATTTT.

This chain joins TRBV28 and TRBJ1-4; 7 bases are a match to TRBD1. CDR1 and CDR2 from the germline V gene are MDHEN and SYDVKM. This CDR3 contains 15 residues. V lost 1 base to trimming and J lost 7 bases; unmatched junction nucleotides: 6. CDR3 region: CASSLYRGRSEKLFF. The CDR3 nucleotides are TGTGCCAGCAGTTTATACAGGGGTAGGAGTGAAAAACTGTTTTTT.

This sequence joins TRBV5-1 and TRBJ2-2; 7 nucleotides align to TRBD1. The CDR3 extends over 16 amino acids. Unmatched junction bases numbered 6, after V lost 1 base and J lost 3 bases. Germline loops: CDR1 SGHRS, CDR2 YFSETQ. The CDR3 is CASSLKLGGYTGELFF. CDR3 coding DNA: TGCGCCAGCAGCTTGAAATTAGGGGGCTACACCGGGGAGCTGTTTTTT.

The table lists this clonotype with a few counts. This chain connects TRBV7-9 to TRBJ2-5, with D unclear. Trimming cost V 5 bases and J 5 bases, with 9 bases left between them. The germline CDR1 and CDR2 sequences are SEHNR and FQNEAQ (reference sequence). The CDR3 totals 12 residues. The CDR3 here is CASSTIEETQYF. CDR3 in DNA: TGTGCCAGCAGCACCATTGAGGAGACCCAGTACTTC. The full variable domain, with the rest looked up from reference TRBV7-9 and TRBJ2-5, is DTGVSQNPRHKITKRGQNVTFRCDPISEHNRLYWYRQTLGQGPEFLTYFQNEAQLEKSRLLSDRFSAERPKGSFSTLEIQRTEQGDSAMYLCASSTIEETQYFGPGTRLLVL.

The genes are TRBV28 and TRBJ2-5; 8 positions match TRBD2. Germline V gene data show CDR1 as MDHEN and CDR2 as SYDVKM. V shed 6 bases and J 0 bases; nucleotides not matched to a gene: 9. This CDR3 spans 16 amino acids. CDR3 nucleotides: TGTGCCAGCAGCTCCCTTCTAGCGGGCGACCAAGAGACCCAGTACTTC. It encodes CASSSLLAGDQETQYF. Together with reference TRBV28 and TRBJ2-5, the CDR3 gives the full variable domain: DVKVTQSSRYLVKRTGEKVFLECVQDMDHENMFWYRQDPGLGLRLIYFSYDVKMKEKGDIPEGYSVSREKKERFSLILESASTNQTSMYLCASSSLLAGDQETQYFGPGTRLLVL.

This clonotype appeared once. The chain links TRBV3-1 to TRBJ2-7; 11 nucleotides line up with TRBD2. Unmatched junction bases numbered 5, after V lost 3 bases and J lost 4 bases. The CDR3 runs 15 residues. Per the germline V gene, CDR1 is LGHDT and CDR2 is YNNKEL (reference sequence). The CDR3 region has the DNA TGTGCCAGCAGCCACGGACTAGCGGGCGCGTACGAGCAGTACTTC. Amino acid sequence: CASSHGLAGAYEQYF.

V and J are TRBV27 and TRBJ2-3, with TRBD2 matching over 7 bases. After removal of 3 bases from V and 3 bases from J, the junction contained 9 bases not matched to a gene. CDR3 size: 16 residues. Per the germline V gene, CDR1 is MNHEY and CDR2 is SMNVEV (reference sequence). This CDR3 is CASSLASGGGTDTQYF. Here the CDR3 DNA reads TGTGCCAGCAGTTTGGCTAGCGGAGGTGGTACAGATACGCAGTATTTT.

This clonotype turned up a few times. J is TRBJ2-3 and V is TRBV20-1; no clear D. Germline CDR1 reads DFQATT; CDR2 reads SNEGSKA (reference sequence). The CDR3 totals 14 residues. Trimming shortened V by 3 bases and J by 2 bases, and 12 bases separated the two germline ends. CDR3 region: CSASGVSSTDTQYF. The CDR3 DNA sequence: TGCAGTGCTAGTGGTGTATCCTCCACAGATACGCAGTATTTT.

The chain is built from TRBV29-1 and TRBJ1-2, with 7 bases aligning to TRBD1. CDR1 and CDR2 from the germline V gene are SQVTM and ANQGSEA. The V segment lost 7 bases and the J segment 2 bases; nucleotides outside the gene matches: 10. This CDR3 is built from 14 residues. The CDR3 sequence: CSAIQGKENYGYTF. The CDR3 DNA reads as TGCAGCGCGATACAGGGGAAGGAAAACTATGGCTACACCTTC. The full variable domain, completed using reference TRBV29-1 and TRBJ1-2, is SAVISQKPSRDICQRGTSLTIQCQVDSQVTMMFWYRQQPGQSLTLIATANQGSEATYESGFVIDKFPISRPNLTFSTLTVSNMSPEDSSIYLCSAIQGKENYGYTFGSGTRLTVV.